This passage covers 32 T cell receptor beta chains from one sample sequenced in a study of shared clonotypes between healthy human individuals. Naive CD8 cells were CD45RO-negative, positively selected for CCR7, excluding terminally differentiated effector memory CD45RA+ cells. Sequencing was performed with immunoSEQ multiplex PCR; in TCRdb, only in-frame clones are kept and a portion is missing. Of about 2,200,000 clones listed, about 92% are singletons. Sequencing was carried out using naive CD8+ T cells from PBMCs. The receptors derive from a man aged 18 to 30 in good health. Some clones in this sample may be carry-over from other donors' samples.

V usage is TRBV6-1 and J usage is TRBJ2-7, with 8 bases matching TRBD2. The junction had 7 bases not matched to a gene; V was cut back by 1 base and J by 2 bases. The CDR3 runs to 16 residues. Per the germline V gene, CDR1 is MNHNS and CDR2 is SASEGT. The CDR3 DNA sequence: TGTGCCAGCAGTGAAGTCCGACTAGCGCCCCCCTACGAGCAGTACTTC. Amino acids: CASSEVRLAPPYEQYF.

The chain joins TRBV27 to TRBJ2-3; 8 nucleotides match TRBD2. With 3 bases clipped from V and 3 bases from J, the junction kept 11 bases outside the gene matches. The CDR3 is 17 residues long. CDR1 is MNHEY, CDR2 SMNVEV, per germline (reference sequence). DNA for the CDR3: TGTGCCAGCAGTTTCCTGGCGGGAGGATCTGGTACAGATACGCAGTATTTT. It translates to CASSFLAGGSGTDTQYF.

J is TRBJ2-3 and V is TRBV28; the D gene is possibly TRBD2 (6 bases). With 0 bases removed from V and 1 base from J, the gap between germline ends came to 14 bases. The CDR3 loop spans 17 amino acids. Germline CDR1 MDHEN, CDR2 SYDVKM. The chain's CDR3 is CASSLWGWLARTDTQYF. The CDR3 DNA follows: TGTGCCAGCAGTTTATGGGGGTGGCTAGCGCGCACAGATACGCAGTATTTT.

The CDR3 DNA reads as TGTGCCAGCAGTTGGGCGGGACATACGACTAGCACAGATACGCAGTATTTT. Translated, it gives CASSWAGHTTSTDTQYF. This sequence joins TRBV28 and TRBJ2-3, with D tentatively TRBD1 or TRBD2 (6 bases each). The germline gives CDR1 MDHEN, CDR2 SYDVKM. V lost 4 bases and J 0 bases, leaving 17 bases between the germline ends. This CDR3 has 17 residues. The entire variable domain, with the rest obtained from reference TRBV28 and TRBJ2-3, is as follows: DVKVTQSSRYLVKRTGEKVFLECVQDMDHENMFWYRQDPGLGLRLIYFSYDVKMKEKGDIPEGYSVSREKKERFSLILESASTNQTSMYLCASSWAGHTTSTDTQYFGPGTRLTVL.

This clone was seen more than once but under ten times. The chain combines TRBV27 with TRBJ1-1, with unresolved D. Trimming pared 7 bases from V and 6 bases from J, leaving 9 bases between. This CDR3 is built from 11 residues. CDR1 is MNHEY and CDR2 is SMNVEV in the germline V gene (reference sequence). The CDR3 reads CASNYYAEAFF. CDR3 DNA sequence: TGTGCCAGCAATTACTACGCTGAAGCTTTCTTT.

The J gene is TRBJ2-2, the V gene TRBV2; possible D gene TRBD2, 5 bases. CDR3 length: 15 residues. Between the trimmed V and J ends, which lost 8 bases and 2 bases, there was a span of 15 bases. Germline assignment: CDR1 SNHLY and CDR2 FYNNEI. CDR3 residues: CASPRRGSNTGELFF. The CDR3 DNA reads TGTGCCAGCCCCCGCCGAGGGAGTAACACCGGGGAGCTGTTTTTT.

About this clone: One end of the junction varies from germline; a read error may be responsible. The chain employs TRBV6-6 and TRBJ2-7, with D tentatively TRBD1 or TRBD2 (5 bases each). The CDR3 length is 12 residues. Germline loops: CDR1 MNHNY, CDR2 SVGAGI (reference sequence). This chain's CDR3 is CASNYGAVEQYF. Written as DNA, the CDR3 is TGTGCCAGCAATTACGGGGCCGTGGAGCAGTACTTC.

This chain joins TRBV2 and TRBJ1-5, with D unresolved. Trimming pared 2 bases from V and 3 bases from J, leaving 8 bases between. The CDR3 is 14 amino acids. CDR1 and CDR2 from the germline V gene are SNHLY and FYNNEI. The CDR3 bases are TGTGCCAGCAGTGAATCGGGGTACAATCAGCCCCAGCATTTT. This sequence encodes CASSESGYNQPQHF.

V usage is TRBV5-1 and J usage is TRBJ2-7; 7 bases match TRBD2. The J segment lost 4 bases and the V segment lost 0 bases, leaving 7 bases of the junction unmatched. Germline V gene sequence: CDR1 SGHRS, CDR2 YFSETQ. CDR3 size: 15 residues. CDR3 DNA sequence: TGCGCCAGCAGCTTGGCCGAGGGAGGGCCGTACGAGCAGTACTTC. It translates to CASSLAEGGPYEQYF. The entire variable domain, with the rest obtained from reference TRBV5-1 and TRBJ2-7, is as follows: KAGVTQTPRYLIKTRGQQVTLSCSPISGHRSVSWYQQTPGQGLQFLFEYFSETQRNKGNFPGRFSGRQFSNSRSEMNVSTLELGDSALYLCASSLAEGGPYEQYFGPGTRLTVT.

This clone was picked up a small number of times. Additional DNA sequences in this sample encode the identical CDR3. The chain joins TRBV28 to TRBJ1-5; D is perhaps TRBD1 (5 bases). Germline CDR1 reads MDHEN; CDR2 reads SYDVKM. The CDR3 is 14 residues long. V dropped 2 bases and J dropped 4 bases, with 9 bases sitting between them. The CDR3 spells CASSLGQRNQPQHF. The CDR3 DNA is TGTGCCAGCAGTTTAGGACAACGAAATCAGCCCCAGCATTTT.

The rearrangement links TRBV28 to TRBJ1-2; D is undetermined. V lost 8 bases and J lost 8, with 12 bases in between. The CDR3 loop spans 11 amino acids. The germline gives CDR1 MDHEN, CDR2 SYDVKM. CDR3 sequence (DNA): TGTGCCAGCGGACTACTAGACGGCTACACCTTC. This encodes CASGLLDGYTF.

The gene calls are TRBV7-9 and TRBJ2-7, with no clear D. V gave up 8 bases and J gave up 7 bases, with 9 bases separating them. From germline, CDR1 is SEHNR and CDR2 FQNEAQ (reference sequence). The CDR3 totals 10 residues. The DNA for the CDR3 is TGTGCCAGCGGTATACGGGAGCAGTACTTC. Residues: CASGIREQYF.

The J gene is TRBJ1-1, the V gene TRBV6-1, with D uncertain. The CDR3 spans 10 residues. Germline lookup yields CDR1 MNHNS and CDR2 SASEGT. The germline V and J ends were trimmed by 6 bases and 7 bases, with 6 bases remaining between them. The CDR3 reads CASRISEAFF. The CDR3, as DNA: TGTGCCAGCAGGATTAGTGAAGCTTTCTTT.

The chain recombines TRBV30 with TRBJ1-2, with 12 bases matching TRBD1. Germline CDR1 is GTSNPN and CDR2 is SVGIG (reference sequence). The CDR3 length is 13 residues. J gave up 9 bases and V 3 bases, and 5 bases lay outside the gene matches. CDR3 sequence: CAWSGTGGTSYTF. CDR3 in DNA: TGTGCCTGGAGCGGGACAGGGGGCACGAGCTACACCTTC.

This clone was observed a handful of times. J is TRBJ1-1 and V is TRBV29-1; D remains ambiguous. The CDR3 totals 12 residues. Trimming left V 2 bases short and J 2 bases short, with 6 bases between. Germline lookup yields CDR1 SQVTM and CDR2 ANQGSEA. The CDR3 DNA reads TGCAGCGTTGAATATAGAAACACTGAAGCTTTCTTT. It is translated as CSVEYRNTEAFF.

This clone was seen just once. The chain couples TRBV6-1 to TRBJ1-2; D is unclear. The CDR3 totals 12 residues. Trimming removed 6 bases at V and 3 bases at J, with 8 bases between. Germline V gives CDR1 MNHNS, CDR2 SASEGT. The CDR3 loop is CASRTVYYGYTF. In DNA form, the CDR3 reads TGTGCCAGCAGGACGGTCTACTATGGCTACACCTTC.

This chain joins TRBV5-6 and TRBJ2-7; 7 bases are a match to TRBD1. The V gene's germline CDR1 is SGHDT and CDR2 YYEEEE. The CDR3 is 14 amino acids. Trimming at V came to 5 bases and at J to 1 base, leaving 6 bases not matched to a gene. The CDR3 here is CASRVGQASYEQYF. The CDR3 region has the DNA TGTGCCAGCAGGGTCGGACAGGCTTCCTACGAGCAGTACTTC.

This chain connects TRBV7-9 to TRBJ2-7; possible D gene TRBD2, 6 bases. This CDR3 has 17 amino acids. CDR1 and CDR2 from the germline V gene are SEHNR and FQNEAQ (reference sequence). Trimming removed 4 bases from V and 3 bases from J, with 22 bases in between. In nucleotides, the CDR3 is TGTGCCAGCAGCTCAACCGTATGGGACGGGAGAAGCTACGAGCAGTACTTC. As protein: CASSSTVWDGRSYEQYF.

J is TRBJ2-2 and V is TRBV9, with unresolved D. CDR3 length: 18 amino acids. Trimming removed 0 bases at V and 0 bases at J, with 15 bases between. From germline, CDR1 is SGDLS and CDR2 YYNGEE. CDR3 amino acids: CASSVALRRKPNTGELFF. CDR3 sequence (DNA): TGTGCCAGCAGCGTAGCTCTGAGAAGGAAACCGAACACCGGGGAGCTGTTTTTT.

V gene TRBV2 combines with J gene TRBJ2-7; D is possibly TRBD2 (6 bases). The germline V gene encodes CDR1 SNHLY and CDR2 FYNNEI. This CDR3 has 15 amino acids. Between the trimmed V and J ends, which lost 3 bases and 0 bases, there was a span of 12 bases. DNA of the CDR3: TGTGCCAGCAGTGATGGCGGGGAGAGCTCCTACGAGCAGTACTTC. The encoded protein is CASSDGGESSYEQYF.

The chain links TRBV9 to TRBJ1-5; a possible D gene is TRBD1 (5 bases). The CDR3 spans 15 residues. Trimming pared 4 bases from V and 3 bases from J, leaving 14 bases between. Looked up from germline, CDR1 is SGDLS and CDR2 is YYNGEE. CDR3 protein: CASSYSSGLNQPQHF. CDR3 nucleotides: TGTGCCAGCAGCTACTCGTCGGGACTCAATCAGCCCCAGCATTTT.

V is TRBV7-8 and J is TRBJ1-4; 7 positions agree with TRBD1. This CDR3 region has 15 residues. CDR1 and CDR2 from the germline V gene are SGHVS and FQNEAQ. V was clipped by 5 bases and J by 8 bases; unmatched bases: 11. The CDR3 is CASSQGGMQREKLFF. For the CDR3, the DNA is TGTGCCAGCAGCCAGGGGGGGATGCAGCGCGAAAAACTGTTTTTT.

J is TRBJ2-7 and V is TRBV28; perhaps TRBD2 as D (6 bases). Trimming took 8 bases from V and 2 from J, leaving 19 bases between them. This CDR3 has 15 residues. CDR1 is MDHEN and CDR2 is SYDVKM in the germline V gene. The CDR3 DNA reads TGTGCCAGCGGCATCTCCGGGACTTTGACCTACGAGCAGTACTTC. This codes for CASGISGTLTYEQYF.

The chain links TRBV4-3 to TRBJ2-7; 8 nucleotides align to TRBD1. Germline CDR1 reads LGHNA; CDR2 reads YSLEER. The CDR3 sequence is 18 residues long. J gave up 4 bases and V 0 bases, and 14 bases lay outside the gene matches. CDR3: CASSQDFSVGQGPYEQYF. CDR3 nucleotides: TGCGCCAGCAGCCAAGATTTCAGCGTCGGACAGGGTCCGTACGAGCAGTACTTC.

The rearrangement uses TRBV28 and TRBJ1-2; D is perhaps TRBD1 (5 bases). Looked up from germline, CDR1 is MDHEN and CDR2 is SYDVKM. V gave up 2 bases and J gave up 5 bases, with 18 bases separating them. The CDR3 is 16 amino acids. This chain's CDR3 is CASSLLKEGPVYGYTF. The DNA for the CDR3 is TGTGCCAGCAGTTTACTGAAGGAGGGGCCCGTATATGGCTACACCTTC.

The chain joins TRBV27 to TRBJ1-5; 7 nucleotides align to TRBD1. The CDR3 consists of 14 residues. With 5 bases clipped from V and 5 bases from J, the junction kept 6 bases outside the gene matches. Germline V CDR1 and CDR2: MNHEY, SMNVEV (reference sequence). CDR3 region: CASSARQGHQPQHF. CDR3 coding DNA: TGTGCCAGCAGTGCTCGACAGGGCCATCAGCCCCAGCATTTT.

The gene calls are TRBV28 and TRBJ1-1, with D unclear. CDR1 and CDR2 from the germline V gene are MDHEN and SYDVKM. V dropped 7 bases and J dropped 5 bases, with 11 bases sitting between them. The CDR3 runs to 12 residues. The CDR3 DNA is TGTGCCAGCACCACCGGTCGGACTGAAGCTTTCTTT. This gives the protein CASTTGRTEAFF.

The chain couples TRBV7-9 to TRBJ1-2; D may be TRBD1 (5 bases). Trimming left V 1 base short and J 1 base short, with 19 bases between. Germline lookup yields CDR1 SEHNR and CDR2 FQNEAQ (reference sequence). The CDR3 runs to 18 residues. The CDR3 nucleotides read TGTGCCAGCAGCTTAGAGTTCAGGGACCGAATTTATAACTATGGCTACACCTTC. Encoded protein: CASSLEFRDRIYNYGYTF.

The rearrangement joins TRBV27 to TRBJ1-4; no firm D call. Deletions cut 4 bases from V and 0 bases from J, with 9 bases between. Germline values: CDR1 MNHEY, CDR2 SMNVEV (reference sequence). The CDR3 covers 15 residues. Here the CDR3 DNA reads TGTGCCAGCAGTTCCCGGGTGTCAACTAATGAAAAACTGTTTTTT. This codes for CASSSRVSTNEKLFF.

The genes are TRBV29-1 and TRBJ2-3, with D possibly TRBD2 on 7 matching bases. The CDR3 has 14 residues. V shed 6 bases and J shed 6 bases, with 19 bases lying between them. Germline CDR1 is SQVTM and CDR2 is ANQGSEA. CDR3 DNA sequence: TGCAGCGTGCCCCTGGGGGGGCCCACGGATACGCAGTATTTT. It codes for CSVPLGGPTDTQYF.

The chain has TRBV10-3 and TRBJ1-1; TRBD1 agrees at 11 bases. Germline CDR1 is ENHRY and CDR2 is SYGVKD. This CDR3 region has 15 residues. With V trimmed by 6 bases and J by 1 base, 4 bases remained unmatched. The CDR3 DNA sequence: TGTGCCATCAGCTGGACAGGGGGCGCGAACACTGAAGCTTTCTTT. This gives the protein CAISWTGGANTEAFF.

The V and J genes are TRBV5-1 and TRBJ2-7; a weak D match, TRBD2 (6 bases). V lost 4 bases and J lost 3, with 14 bases in between. CDR1 and CDR2 from the germline V gene are SGHRS and YFSETQ. This CDR3 contains 14 residues. Here the CDR3 reads CASSPGRRNYEQYF. The CDR3 DNA reads as TGCGCCAGCAGCCCGGGGAGGAGGAACTACGAGCAGTACTTC. Variable domain in full (rest from reference TRBV5-1 and TRBJ2-7): KAGVTQTPRYLIKTRGQQVTLSCSPISGHRSVSWYQQTPGQGLQFLFEYFSETQRNKGNFPGRFSGRQFSNSRSEMNVSTLELGDSALYLCASSPGRRNYEQYFGPGTRLTVT.